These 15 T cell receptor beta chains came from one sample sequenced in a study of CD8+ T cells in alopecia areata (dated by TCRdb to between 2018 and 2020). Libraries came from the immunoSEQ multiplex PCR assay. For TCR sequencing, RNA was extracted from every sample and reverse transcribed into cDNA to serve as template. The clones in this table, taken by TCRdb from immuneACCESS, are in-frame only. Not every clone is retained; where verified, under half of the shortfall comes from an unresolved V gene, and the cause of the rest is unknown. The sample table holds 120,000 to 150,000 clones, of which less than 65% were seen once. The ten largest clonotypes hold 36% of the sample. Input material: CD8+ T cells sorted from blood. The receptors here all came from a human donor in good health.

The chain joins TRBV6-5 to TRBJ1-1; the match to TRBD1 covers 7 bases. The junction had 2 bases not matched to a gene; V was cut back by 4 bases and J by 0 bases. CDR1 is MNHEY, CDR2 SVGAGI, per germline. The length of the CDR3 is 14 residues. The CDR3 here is CASSFTGVNTEAFF. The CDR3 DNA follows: TGTGCCAGCAGTTTCACAGGGGTGAACACTGAAGCTTTCTTT.

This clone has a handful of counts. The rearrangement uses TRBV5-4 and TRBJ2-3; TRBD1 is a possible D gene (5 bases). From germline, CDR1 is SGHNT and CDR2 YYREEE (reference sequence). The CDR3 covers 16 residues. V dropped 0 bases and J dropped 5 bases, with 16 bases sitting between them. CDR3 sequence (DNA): TGTGCCAGCAGCTTGGGCGGCGTTGGACATCTAGATACGCAGTATTTT. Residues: CASSLGGVGHLDTQYF.

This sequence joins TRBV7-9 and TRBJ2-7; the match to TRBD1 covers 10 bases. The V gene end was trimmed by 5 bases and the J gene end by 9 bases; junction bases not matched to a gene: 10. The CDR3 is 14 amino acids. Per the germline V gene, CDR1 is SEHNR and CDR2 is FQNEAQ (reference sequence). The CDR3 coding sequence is TGTGCCAGCAGCCACCGGGACAGGGGAAGAGGGCAGTACTTC. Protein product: CASSHRDRGRGQYF.

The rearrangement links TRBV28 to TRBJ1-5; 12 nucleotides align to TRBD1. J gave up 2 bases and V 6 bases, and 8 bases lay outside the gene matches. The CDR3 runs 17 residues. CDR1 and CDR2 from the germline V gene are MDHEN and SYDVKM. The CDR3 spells CASSAGTGGYRNQPQHF. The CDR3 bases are TGTGCCAGCAGCGCCGGGACAGGGGGCTATCGCAATCAGCCCCAGCATTTT.

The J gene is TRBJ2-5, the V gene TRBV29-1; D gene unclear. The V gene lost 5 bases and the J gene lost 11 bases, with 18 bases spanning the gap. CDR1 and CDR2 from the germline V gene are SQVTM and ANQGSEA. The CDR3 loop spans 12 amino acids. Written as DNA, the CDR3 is TGCAGCGTTAACGGACCGAGCCTTGGGCAGTACTTC. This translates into CSVNGPSLGQYF.

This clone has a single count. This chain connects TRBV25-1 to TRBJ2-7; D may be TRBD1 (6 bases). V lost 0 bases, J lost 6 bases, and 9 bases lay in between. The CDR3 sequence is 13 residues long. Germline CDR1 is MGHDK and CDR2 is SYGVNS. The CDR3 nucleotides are TGTGCCAGCAGTGAATATCGAGGGGGCGAGCAGTACTTC. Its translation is CASSEYRGGEQYF.

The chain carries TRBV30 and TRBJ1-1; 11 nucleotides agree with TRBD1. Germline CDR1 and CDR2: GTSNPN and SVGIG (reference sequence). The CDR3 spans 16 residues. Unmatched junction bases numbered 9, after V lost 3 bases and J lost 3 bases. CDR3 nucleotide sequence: TGTGCCTGGAGGCGGACAGGGGGCGCAAAGGACACTGAAGCTTTCTTT. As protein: CAWRRTGGAKDTEAFF.

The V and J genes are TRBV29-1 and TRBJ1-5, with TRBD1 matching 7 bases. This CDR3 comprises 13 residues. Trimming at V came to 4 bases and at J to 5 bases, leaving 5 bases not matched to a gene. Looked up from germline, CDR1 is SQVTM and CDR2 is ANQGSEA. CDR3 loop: CSVAEGADQPQHF. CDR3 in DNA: TGCAGCGTTGCCGAGGGGGCCGATCAGCCCCAGCATTTT.

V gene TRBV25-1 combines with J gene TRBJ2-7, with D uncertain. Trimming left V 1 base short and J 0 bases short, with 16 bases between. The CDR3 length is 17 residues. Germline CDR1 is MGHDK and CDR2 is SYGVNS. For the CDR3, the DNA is TGTGCCAGCAGTGAATTGATCCCCGCGACCAGCTCCTACGAGCAGTACTTC. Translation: CASSELIPATSSYEQYF.

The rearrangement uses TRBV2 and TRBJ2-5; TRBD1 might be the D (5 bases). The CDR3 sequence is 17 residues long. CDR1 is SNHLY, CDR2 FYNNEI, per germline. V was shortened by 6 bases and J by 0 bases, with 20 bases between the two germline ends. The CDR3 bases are TGTGCCAGCAGGAAACCGTCAAGGGGCGATTACCAAGAGACCCAGTACTTC. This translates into CASRKPSRGDYQETQYF.

The CDR3 protein is CSAGTRMGNEQYF. The CDR3 region has the DNA TGCAGCGCTGGGACTAGGATGGGTAACGAGCAGTACTTC. The chain links TRBV29-1 to TRBJ2-7, with TRBD2 matching 8 bases. The J segment lost 5 bases and the V segment lost 7 bases, leaving 10 bases of the junction unmatched. This CDR3 region has 13 residues. The germline V gene encodes CDR1 SQVTM and CDR2 ANQGSEA.

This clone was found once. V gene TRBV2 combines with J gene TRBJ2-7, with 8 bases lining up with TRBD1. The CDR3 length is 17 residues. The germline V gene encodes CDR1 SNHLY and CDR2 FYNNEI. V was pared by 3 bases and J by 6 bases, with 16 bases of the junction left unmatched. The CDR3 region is CASSDSVGTGPFGEQYF. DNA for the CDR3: TGTGCCAGCAGTGACAGCGTAGGGACAGGTCCCTTCGGCGAGCAGTACTTC.

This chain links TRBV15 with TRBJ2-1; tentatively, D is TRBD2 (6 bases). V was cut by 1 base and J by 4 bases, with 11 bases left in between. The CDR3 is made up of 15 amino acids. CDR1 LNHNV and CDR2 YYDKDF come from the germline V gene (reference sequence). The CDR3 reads CATSRGNSGYNEQFF. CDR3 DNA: TGTGCCACCAGCAGAGGGAATAGCGGATACAATGAGCAGTTCTTC.

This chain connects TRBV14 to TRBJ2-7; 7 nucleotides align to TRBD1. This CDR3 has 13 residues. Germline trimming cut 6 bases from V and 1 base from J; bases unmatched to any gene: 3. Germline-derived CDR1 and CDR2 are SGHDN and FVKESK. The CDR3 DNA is TGTGCCAGCAGACCGACAGGGTCCTACGAGCAGTACTTC. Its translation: CASRPTGSYEQYF.

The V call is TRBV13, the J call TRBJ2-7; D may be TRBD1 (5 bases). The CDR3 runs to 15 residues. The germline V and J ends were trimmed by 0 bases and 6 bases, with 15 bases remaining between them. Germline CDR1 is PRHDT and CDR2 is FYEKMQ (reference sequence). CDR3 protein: CASSLGTGPGREQYF. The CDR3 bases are TGTGCCAGCAGCTTAGGCACAGGCCCCGGCCGCGAGCAGTACTTC.